These 8 T cell receptor beta chains share one sample of origin, sequenced in a study of molecular identifiers for immune sequencing clone quantification. From the PCR reads, TCRdb called clonotypes with MiXCR, one entry per CDR3 protein. Here the sample spans some 320,000 distinct CDR3 sequences, roughly a fifth being singletons. The sample was naive CD8+ T cells from blood, with Jurkat cell RNA spiked in. Described subset: FACS-sorted CD8+CD4-CCR7+CD45RA+ naive T cells. The receptors here all came from a human donor in good health. Some libraries in this study had Jurkat cell RNA spiked in.

This clonotype was counted ten times or more. This sequence joins TRBV23-1 and TRBJ2-3, with 8 bases aligning to TRBD2. TRBV23-1 is known as an ORF, though its function is uncertain. The V and J ends lost 3 bases and 3 bases, in that order; junction bases with no gene match: 14. The CDR3 sequence is 18 residues long. The CDR3 nucleotides read TGCGCCAGCAGTCATCCTCGGGGCGGGAGGACGGTAACAGATACGCAGTATTTT. It translates to CASSHPRGGRTVTDTQYF.

This chain connects TRBV12-3 or TRBV12-4 to TRBJ2-7; 8 bases fit TRBD2. CDR3 length: 15 residues. V lost 8 bases, J lost 7 bases, and 16 bases stayed unmatched. CDR3 amino acids: CASLTRVGGAGEQYF. The CDR3 nucleotides read TGTGCCAGCCTCACCCGCGTCGGGGGGGCCGGAGAGCAGTACTTC.

V and J are TRBV7-9 and TRBJ2-1, with D possibly being TRBD1 (6 bases). Trimming shortened V by 7 bases and J by 0 bases, and 19 bases separated the two germline ends. Germline V gives CDR1 SEHNR, CDR2 FQNEAQ (reference sequence). CDR3 length equals 17 residues. CDR3 loop: CASTEETGLSSYNEQFF. CDR3 nucleotide sequence: TGTGCCAGCACGGAAGAAACAGGGCTCAGCTCCTACAATGAGCAGTTCTTC.

The chain carries TRBV6-5 and TRBJ2-3; TRBD2 matches at 14 bases. The CDR3 is 16 residues long. Germline trimming cut 2 bases from V and 8 bases from J; bases unmatched to any gene: 6. Germline CDR1 reads MNHEY; CDR2 reads SVGAGI. In DNA, the CDR3 is TGTGCCAGCAGTTACGTGGGACTAGCGGGAGAAGGTACGCAGTATTTT. It yields the protein CASSYVGLAGEGTQYF.

This clonotype has ten or more counts. The chain links TRBV12-3 or TRBV12-4 to TRBJ2-1; possible D gene TRBD1, 7 bases. V was trimmed by 6 bases and J by 4 bases, leaving 13 bases between them. The CDR3 runs to 14 residues. The DNA of the CDR3 is TGTGCCAGCAGCCGGGACAGCGGGTACAATGAGCAGTTCTTC. This sequence encodes CASSRDSGYNEQFF.

Concerning this clonotype: This may be a read error: a much more frequent sequence differs by one nucleotide. This likely comes from a read error, as the CDR3 has no conserved phenylalanine or tryptophan at its end. The rearrangement uses TRBV2 and TRBJ2-7, with 9 nucleotides matching TRBD2. This CDR3 comprises 14 residues. The germline CDR1 and CDR2 sequences are SNHLY and FYNNEI. The junction had 5 bases not matched to a gene; V was cut back by 5 bases and J by 3 bases. CDR3 region: CASSLAGPDYEQYS. In nucleotides, the CDR3 is TGTGCCAGCAGTCTAGCGGGGCCCGACTACGAGCAGTACTCC.

This clonotype was seen repeatedly, ten times or more. V is TRBV29-1 and J is TRBJ2-3, with 9 bases aligning to TRBD2. There are 16 residues in the CDR3. CDR1 SQVTM and CDR2 ANQGSEA come from the germline V gene. The V and J ends lost 3 bases and 3 bases, in that order; junction bases with no gene match: 10. CDR3 residues: CSVDPPAGGPTDTQYF. In DNA, the CDR3 is TGCAGCGTTGATCCTCCGGCGGGAGGGCCGACAGATACGCAGTATTTT.

This clonotype was observed at least ten times. The chain links TRBV24-1 to TRBJ1-5; tentatively, D is TRBD1 (6 bases). Germline CDR1 is KGHDR and CDR2 is SFDVKD. This CDR3 has 14 amino acids. Between the trimmed V and J ends, which lost 3 bases and 6 bases, there was a span of 11 bases. In DNA, the CDR3 is TGTGCCACCAGTGATCCAGGGGCTGGTCAGCCCCAGCATTTT. This codes for CATSDPGAGQPQHF.